Following are 16 T cell receptor beta chains from one sample sequenced in a study of T cell changes during pregnancy in multiple sclerosis. Measured with immunoSEQ multiplex PCR; TCRdb has only the in-frame clones, and not every one. The repertoire consists of approximately 60,000 clones, with 91% occurring once and the leading ten covering 3% to 4%. The sample in question was peripheral blood, obtained after pregnancy. Receptors originate from a female donor in good health, enrolled as a control in a pregnancy study.

The V gene is TRBV7-2, the J gene TRBJ1-2, with 7 bases identical to TRBD1. Germline V gives CDR1 SGHTA, CDR2 FQGNSA. V lost 4 bases to trimming and J lost 6 bases; unmatched junction nucleotides: 8. The CDR3 is 14 residues long. CDR3 coding DNA: TGTGCCAGCAGCTCGCAGGGGGGCAACCATGGCTACACCTTC. It yields the protein CASSSQGGNHGYTF.

This chain links TRBV28 with TRBJ2-1; TRBD1 matches 10 bases. The CDR3 loop spans 16 amino acids. Germline CDR1 is MDHEN and CDR2 is SYDVKM. The trim removed 1 base at V and 2 bases at J, leaving 2 bases unmatched. The CDR3 spells CASSLFDRGPYNEQFF. For the CDR3, the DNA is TGTGCCAGCAGTTTATTCGACAGGGGGCCCTACAATGAGCAGTTCTTC.

The sample holds one count of this clone. The chain is built from TRBV28 and TRBJ1-3; D uncertain. Germline loops: CDR1 MDHEN, CDR2 SYDVKM. The CDR3 has 19 amino acids. Trimming took off 4 bases at V and 0 bases at J, with 22 bases between the two ends. CDR3 in amino acids: CASSSVKHSGENSGNTIYF. DNA of the CDR3: TGTGCCAGCAGTTCCGTAAAACATTCCGGGGAGAACTCTGGAAACACCATATATTTT.

J is TRBJ1-1 and V is TRBV2; perhaps TRBD1 as D (5 bases). Trimming stripped 7 bases from V and 7 bases from J, with 10 bases between. This CDR3 has 11 residues. Per germline, CDR1 SNHLY and CDR2 FYNNEI. DNA for the CDR3: TGTGCCAGCATTACAGGTCTTGAAGCTTTCTTT. It specifies CASITGLEAFF.

The chain links TRBV27 to TRBJ2-7; D possibly corresponds to TRBD2 (6 bases). Trimming cost V 5 bases and J 9 bases, with 20 bases left between them. The CDR3 runs 14 residues. Germline assignment: CDR1 MNHEY and CDR2 SMNVEV (reference sequence). CDR3 nucleotides: TGTGCCAGCAGTCCTTTGGGGACTCCCTTGGGGCAGTACTTC. Residues: CASSPLGTPLGQYF.

This clone came up a few times. The rearrangement uses TRBV7-9 and TRBJ2-1, with 8 positions matching TRBD2. Germline trimming cut 0 bases from V and 1 base from J; bases unmatched to any gene: 5. Germline V gives CDR1 SEHNR, CDR2 FQNEAQ (reference sequence). The CDR3 is 17 amino acids. The CDR3 sequence is CASSLAPAGESYNEQFF. DNA of the CDR3: TGTGCCAGCAGCTTAGCGCCAGCGGGGGAATCCTACAATGAGCAGTTCTTC.

The chain uses TRBV29-1 and TRBJ1-1, with 10 bases lining up with TRBD1. V was pared by 7 bases and J by 7 bases, with 21 bases of the junction left unmatched. CDR1 is SQVTM and CDR2 is ANQGSEA in the germline V gene. The length of the CDR3 is 17 residues. The CDR3 DNA follows: TGCAGCGGCAGTTGGGTACCGATGACAGGGGGCAGGGGTGAAGCTTTCTTT. Amino acid sequence: CSGSWVPMTGGRGEAFF. The full variable domain, its missing parts supplied by reference TRBV29-1 and TRBJ1-1, is SAVISQKPSRDICQRGTSLTIQCQVDSQVTMMFWYRQQPGQSLTLIATANQGSEATYESGFVIDKFPISRPNLTFSTLTVSNMSPEDSSIYLCSGSWVPMTGGRGEAFFGQGTRLTVV.

In its sample, this clone was seen once. The V and J genes are TRBV13 and TRBJ1-3; D ambiguous. CDR3 length: 16 residues. From germline, CDR1 is PRHDT and CDR2 FYEKMQ (reference sequence). Trimming pared 5 bases from V and 0 bases from J, leaving 14 bases between. In nucleotides, the CDR3 is TGTGCCAGCAGCCGCGTATCTCGAATCTCTGGAAACACCATATATTTT. Translation: CASSRVSRISGNTIYF.

The rearrangement uses TRBV29-1 and TRBJ1-2; 10 bases are a match to TRBD1. Germline CDR1 reads SQVTM; CDR2 reads ANQGSEA. Trimming at V came to 1 base and at J to 3 bases, leaving 2 bases not matched to a gene. The length of the CDR3 is 14 residues. The CDR3, as DNA: TGCAGCGTTGAAGGACAGGGGGCCTACTATGGCTACACCTTC. Translating it yields CSVEGQGAYYGYTF.

The rearrangement links TRBV7-2 to TRBJ1-5, with a tentative D call TRBD1 (5 bases). The CDR3 has 13 residues. Germline V lookup: CDR1 SGHTA, CDR2 FQGNSA. Trimming removed 2 bases from V and 7 bases from J, with 9 bases in between. CDR3 DNA sequence: TGTGCCAGCAGCTTAATAGGGGAACAGCCCCAGCATTTT. Its protein product is CASSLIGEQPQHF.

V usage is TRBV5-4 and J usage is TRBJ2-7, with 14 bases lining up with TRBD2. Germline assignment: CDR1 SGHNT and CDR2 YYREEE (reference sequence). The CDR3 totals 16 residues. The junction had 10 bases not matched to a gene; V was cut back by 4 bases and J by 7 bases. CDR3 in amino acids: CASSGSTSGRAWEQYF. The CDR3 nucleotides are TGTGCCAGCAGCGGATCGACTAGCGGGAGGGCCTGGGAGCAGTACTTC.

The chain links TRBV7-6 to TRBJ2-5; D is uncertain. The CDR3 runs 15 residues. Germline CDR1 reads SGHVS; CDR2 reads FNYEAQ. Trimming left V 2 bases short and J 4 bases short, with 14 bases between. The CDR3 coding sequence is TGTGCCAGCAGCTTAAACCTCAGGTCACCAGAGACCCAGTACTTC. As protein: CASSLNLRSPETQYF.

The J gene is TRBJ2-7, the V gene TRBV11-2; 12 nucleotides agree with TRBD2. Trimming at V came to 5 bases and at J to 1 base, leaving 6 bases not matched to a gene. This CDR3 region has 16 residues. The germline gives CDR1 SGHAT, CDR2 FQNNGV. CDR3 amino acids: CASSPWTSGASYEQYF. The CDR3 DNA sequence: TGTGCCAGCAGCCCCTGGACTAGCGGGGCATCCTACGAGCAGTACTTC.

V is TRBV14 and J is TRBJ2-5; 9 positions match TRBD2. The CDR3 is made up of 15 amino acids. Trimming took 5 bases from V and 5 from J; bases not matched to a gene: 9. Germline CDR1 reads SGHDN; CDR2 reads FVKESK. As DNA, the CDR3 is TGTGCCAGCAGCTTGTGGACTAGCGTAGGGGAGACCCAGTACTTC. Amino acids: CASSLWTSVGETQYF.

This chain uses TRBV19 with TRBJ1-4, with TRBD1 identical over 8 bases. Germline V CDR1 and CDR2: LNHDA, SQIVND (reference sequence). The J segment lost 6 bases and the V segment lost 7 bases, leaving 10 bases of the junction unmatched. The CDR3 length is 15 residues. CDR3 in amino acids: CASTDRGAYYEKLFF. CDR3 DNA: TGTGCCAGTACCGACAGGGGAGCATATTATGAAAAACTGTTTTTT. Based on the CDR3 plus reference TRBV19 and TRBJ1-4, the full variable domain is DGGITQSPKYLFRKEGQNVTLSCEQNLNHDAMYWYRQDPGQGLRLIYYSQIVNDFQKGDIAEGYSVSREKKESFPLTVTSAQKNPTAFYLCASTDRGAYYEKLFFGSGTQLSVL.

The genes are TRBV6-5 and TRBJ1-2; TRBD1 is a possible D gene (6 bases). Germline V gene lookup returns CDR1 MNHEY and CDR2 SVGAGI. Trimming stripped 6 bases from V and 4 bases from J, with 15 bases between. This CDR3 has 14 amino acids. The CDR3 DNA is TGTGCCAGCAGCCGAATTACAGGGACCTATGGCTACACCTTC. Translating it yields CASSRITGTYGYTF.